The 6 T cell receptor beta chains below all came from one sample that was sequenced in a study of tissue T cells after allogeneic stem cell transplantation. Time point described: mouse harvest day 7 after allogeneic transplant. Each mouse received 10^7 T-cell-depleted marrow cells plus 10^6 splenic CD5+ T cells by tail vein. Sequencing was performed with immunoSEQ multiplex PCR; in TCRdb, only in-frame clones are kept and a portion is missing. The data contain thousands of clones, around 48% of them singletons. The specimen sequenced was gut tissue. Receptors originate from a female BALB/c mouse given C57BL/6 T cells with graft-versus-host disease after an allogeneic hematopoietic cell transplant.

This clone was detected only a few times. Any gene name here is a mouse gene name. Read coverage stops 1 residue before the CDR3 terminus; the germline J gene supplies the remainder. V usage is TRBV12-2 and J usage is TRBJ2-7, with 10 bases matching TRBD2. Trimming took 1 base from V and 3 from J; bases not matched to a gene: 2. The germline V gene has CDR1 SGHLS and CDR2 HYDKME. This CDR3 is 14 amino acids long. Incomplete CDR3 DNA: TGTGCCAGCTCTCTTGGGACTGGGGACTATGAACAGTAC. It specifies CASSLGTGDYEQY. The full CDR3 is CASSLGTGDYEQYF.

Remarks on this clone: All gene names here are mouse names. The missing CDR3 end, 1 residue past where the read stops, is filled in from the germline J gene. This chain joins TRBV23 and TRBJ1-4. Germline V gives CDR1 KGHTA, CDR2 FQNQQP. This CDR3 region has 12 residues. CDR3 protein: CSSSQNNERLFF. CDR3 DNA (partial): TGCTCCAGCAGTCAGAACAACGAAAGATTATTT.

To note about this clone: Gene names and germline match the mouse. The CDR3 end lies 1 residue beyond the end of the read and is filled in from the germline J gene. This chain connects TRBV26 to TRBJ2-3; D remains ambiguous. The CDR3 has 10 residues. CDR1 KGHPV and CDR2 FQNQEV come from the germline V gene (reference sequence). The V end was cut by 8 bases, the J end by 6 bases, with 6 bases between. CDR3 DNA (partial): TGTGCCAGCCGCGGCGAAACGCTGTAT. Translated: CASRGETLY. The full CDR3 sequence reads CASRGETLYF.

This clone has just a few counts. Genes here carry mouse names. The DNA ends 1 residue before the CDR3 does, and the rest of the CDR3 is filled in from the germline J gene. V gene TRBV26 combines with J gene TRBJ1-3; D might be TRBD1 (5 bases). V lost 5 bases, J lost 0 bases, and 8 bases lay in between. CDR1 and CDR2 from the germline V gene are KGHPV and FQNQEV (reference sequence). This CDR3 comprises 14 residues. The CDR3 loop is CASSEGNSGNTLYF. CDR3 DNA (partial): TGTGCCAGCAGTGAGGGGAATTCTGGAAATACGCTCTAT.

Turning to this clone: The listed genes are named as in mouse. CDR3: CASSRQGANSDYTF. Partial CDR3 DNA: TGTGCCAGCAGTCGACAGGGGGCAAACTCCGACTACACC. The chain joins TRBV26 to TRBJ1-2, with 9 bases aligning to TRBD1. The observed sequence ends 1 residue before the CDR3 terminus, with the missing tail filled in from the germline J gene. The CDR3 sequence is 14 residues long. The germline V gene has CDR1 KGHPV and CDR2 FQNQEV (reference sequence). J gave up 0 bases and V 4 bases, and 0 bases lay outside the gene matches. The full variable domain, its missing parts supplied by reference TRBV26 and TRBJ1-2, is NSKVIQTPRYLVKGQGQKAKMRCIPEKGHPVVFWYQQNKNNEFKFLINFQNQEVLQQIDMTEKRFSAECPSNSPCSLEIQSSEAGDSALYLCASSRQGANSDYTFGSGTRLLVI.

On this clone: Germline and genes: mouse. The read gets to within 1 residue of the CDR3 end, and the germline J gene fills in the rest. This sequence joins TRBV3 and TRBJ1-3; TRBD1 agrees at 7 bases. The CDR3 extends over 14 amino acids. V was clipped by 5 bases and J by 2 bases; unmatched bases: 3. Per germline, CDR1 SNHLY and CDR2 FYNGKV (reference sequence). CDR3 DNA, as far as it was read: TGTGCCAGCAGCCTACAGGGGACTGGAAATACGCTCTAT. Translating gives CASSLQGTGNTLY. The whole CDR3 protein is CASSLQGTGNTLYF.